This TCR beta chain was documented in a study of patients and donors after allogeneic stem cell transplantation. TCRdb recomputed calls from the RT-PCR reads with MiXCR, one row per CDR3 protein. The sample lists around 200,000 distinct CDR3 sequences, over 30% occurring once. The CDR3 extends over 16 amino acids. Germline V gene sequence: CDR1 LGHDT, CDR2 YNNKEL (reference sequence). Unmatched junction bases numbered 6, after V lost 1 base and J lost 2 bases. The chain employs TRBV3-1 and TRBJ2-5; 8 bases are shared with TRBD2. The receptor was isolated from a human donor who was either an allogeneic HSCT recipient or a stem cell or donor lymphocyte infusion donor (not recorded which). It is not recorded whose cells these are; they may come from a transplant donor. Material for sequencing was blood, either unsorted or a sorted T cell fraction (not recorded which). The chain's CDR3 is CASSQGLARIQETQYF. The DNA of the CDR3 is TGTGCCAGCAGCCAAGGACTAGCGAGAATTCAAGAGACCCAGTACTTC.